Reported below is one TCR beta chain. What antigen it recognizes has not been identified. No base-level quality is on record; no much larger clone is a single base apart. The data originate from a study of shared clonotypes between healthy human individuals (dated by TCRdb to about 2020). Notes on the research overall: The cohort comprised two women and a few men aged 18 to 49 years. Blood TCR repertoires of about 5 healthy adults were deeply sequenced to estimate repertoire size and the extent of clonotype sharing between individuals. To increase sequencing depth and limit assay-specific biases, TCR repertoire library preparation and sequencing were carried out by different laboratories using diverse techniques. Per donor, three plates each were used for CD4 naive and CD4 memory, two for CD8 naive, and one for CD8 memory. Leukapheresis yielded between about 0.9 and 10 billion PBMCs per donor. The investigation overall reported the following: Sampling was restricted to blood, and TCR repertoires in tissues likely differ from the TCR repertoires found in blood. Even with the large sequencing depth, rarefaction of the sorted-subset datasets indicated that sequencing was incomplete. The genetic and exposure-history diversity represented was limited by the small number of donors. Larger estimated clonotype richness was generally found for naive subsets than for memory subsets. Across four donors, about 4.5% of naive CD4, approximately 3.6% of naive CD8, 2% to 2.5% of memory CD4, and approximately 0.42% of memory CD8 clonotypes were shared. Compared with non-shared clonotypes, clonotypes shared by all four sorted-subset donors had higher generation probabilities. Based on pairwise subsampling, the degree of clonotype sharing among donors was expected to be affected by sequencing depth.

CD8 naive samples were CD45RO-negative cells positively selected for CCR7, giving a CD45RA+CCR7+ population that excluded TemRA cells. Healthy HIV-negative adults with no recently reported acute infections or vaccinations were included as donors. Every donor was a Caucasian adult residing in Nashville, Tennessee, USA. Blood was obtained by leukapheresis, after which PBMCs were separated by Ficoll-Histopaque density gradient centrifugation and cryopreserved in liquid nitrogen vapor phase. Analytical flow cytometry was used to check the purity and quantity of each magnetically sorted T cell population. Each sorted fraction had its genomic DNA isolated and then quantified by UV absorbance on a Nanodrop 2000c. Using the deep immunoSEQ assay, multiplex PCR amplified TCR CDR3 regions from genomic DNA. For each cell subset, the extracted genomic DNA was distributed evenly across all wells of several immunoSEQ 96-well plates, and each plate served as one replicate. For sorted subsets, each replicate PCR was loaded with around 220 ng genomic DNA, equivalent to some 31,000 T cell genomes. Purified libraries were measured with a Qubit 3.0 fluorometer, size-checked on a Bioanalyzer 2100, and measured again with the KAPA Library Quantification kit. Every immunoSEQ 96-well plate was sequenced on a dedicated single-read 150-cycle Illumina NextSeq 550 flow cell. The source study handled its data this way. Because the immunoSEQ output included only junctional sequences and no quality scores, the filtering could not be the same as the filtering used for full-length reads. To assign V/J genes and CDR3, sequences were annotated against IMGT germline references using PyIR, a Python wrapper for IgBLAST v1.9. Reads were filtered out if the reads had weak V/J assignments (E-value above 1e-6), no CDR3, stop codons, out-of-frame junctions, or ambiguous translated residues. A V3J clonotype was defined by an identical inferred V gene, J gene, and CDR3 amino acid sequence. To compute the percentage overlap between repertoires, the number of shared unique clonotypes was divided by the size of the smaller repertoire. Richness of each repertoire was evaluated using RTK rarefaction, the Chao1 estimator, and Recon v2.1 estimates of unobserved clonotypes. Generation probabilities for all TCRbeta clonotypes obtained by the gDNA method from several donors were computed using OLGA. Sourced from immuneACCESS, this table was stored by TCRdb with only in-frame sequences that have V and J called. A share of the clones is absent; for the studies checked, an unresolved V gene accounts for under half, and the remainder has no known explanation. That table gives V, J and clone size, and the DNA gave D and trimming. The sample profile shows approximately 2,000,000 clones; about 94% of them were found once. In total, the top ten clones hold approximately 1.6% of the sample.

The CDR3 holds 15 amino acids from the cysteine to the phenylalanine. Kept here is only the CDR3 DNA, which spans 45 bases and is read in frame from base 1. The V end loses 5 bases and the J end loses 5 bases, and a stretch of 17 bases separates them. CDR1 and CDR2, per the germline V gene, are MDHEN and SYDVKM. The rearrangement joined TRBV28 to TRBJ2-3; the D segment could be TRBD1, given 7 matching bases. What was sequenced was naive CD8+ T cells from PBMCs. Taken with the paper, the label for cell subset or site translates to: CD45RA+CCR7+. The sequence derives from a man between 18 and 35 years old in good health. Some clones in this sample may be carry-over from other donors' samples. The CDR3 region: CASSPQTGREDTQYF. The sequence in DNA is TGTGCCAGCAGTCCCCAGACAGGGCGGGAAGATACGCAGTATTTT.